One and the same sample provided the 16 T cell receptor beta chains below, sequenced in a study of T cell responses to AZD1222 COVID-19 vaccine. Produced via immunoSEQ multiplex PCR; TCRdb's table is partial and in-frame only. Here the sample spans some 120,000 clones, roughly 91% being singletons. The source was peripheral blood, collected on day 0 of MenACWY control vaccination. The receptor source for this set is an adult in good health.

The chain uses TRBV12-3 or TRBV12-4 and TRBJ1-2; D unresolved. The CDR3 totals 13 residues. V gave up 3 bases and J gave up 5 bases, with 10 bases separating them. The CDR3: CASSLSVGYGYTF. The CDR3 region has the DNA TGTGCCAGCAGTTTGTCGGTCGGGTATGGCTACACCTTC.

The chain is built from TRBV9 and TRBJ2-2; 7 nucleotides agree with TRBD1. Losses at the gene ends were 2 bases for V and 0 bases for J; bases not matched to a gene: 1. This CDR3 has 15 residues. Germline loops: CDR1 SGDLS, CDR2 YYNGEE. CDR3 sequence (DNA): TGTGCCAGCAGCGTTCAGGGGGCGAACACCGGGGAGCTGTTTTTT. This encodes CASSVQGANTGELFF.

The rearrangement uses TRBV5-4 and TRBJ2-1, with 12 nucleotides matching TRBD2. The germline CDR1 and CDR2 sequences are SGHNT and YYREEE (reference sequence). The CDR3 has 20 residues. V shed 1 base, J shed 0 bases, and the junction held 11 bases outside the gene matches. CDR3 region: CASSLKRTSGTYSSYNEQFF. DNA for the CDR3: TGTGCCAGCAGCTTGAAGAGGACTAGCGGGACGTATAGCTCCTACAATGAGCAGTTCTTC.

The rearrangement links TRBV28 to TRBJ1-6; D is uncertain. V was pared by 6 bases and J by 4 bases, with 13 bases between. The CDR3 is 15 residues long. CDR1 is MDHEN and CDR2 is SYDVKM in the germline V gene. In DNA, the CDR3 is TGTGCCAGCAGGGAGAACAACGTTTATAATTCACCCCTCCACTTT. Translated: CASRENNVYNSPLHF.

The rearrangement uses TRBV11-3 and TRBJ2-1; 9 positions match TRBD1. Losses at the gene ends were 2 bases for V and 4 bases for J; bases not matched to a gene: 9. Germline loops: CDR1 SGHNT, CDR2 YENEEA. CDR3 length: 17 residues. In DNA form, the CDR3 reads TGTGCCAGCAGCTTACAGGGACAGGGCTGGGGGTACAATGAGCAGTTCTTC. Translation gives CASSLQGQGWGYNEQFF.

V is TRBV11-2 and J is TRBJ1-2; no clear D gene. Germline CDR1 reads SGHAT; CDR2 reads FQNNGV. Trimming left V 3 bases short and J 4 bases short, with 9 bases between. The CDR3 totals 13 residues. CDR3 bases: TGTGCCAGCAGCTTTTTTACCGGCTATGGCTACACCTTC. This gives the protein CASSFFTGYGYTF. Supplemented by reference TRBV11-2 and TRBJ1-2, the full variable domain reads EAGVAQSPRYKIIEKRQSVAFWCNPISGHATLYWYQQILGQGPKLLIQFQNNGVVDDSQLPKDRFSAERLKGVDSTLKIQPAKLEDSAVYLCASSFFTGYGYTFGSGTRLTVV.

The J gene is TRBJ2-5, the V gene TRBV7-3; D perhaps matches TRBD1 (6 bases). The CDR3 spans 13 residues. Looked up from germline, CDR1 is SGHTA and CDR2 is FQGTGA. Trimming took off 6 bases at V and 5 bases at J, with 13 bases between the two ends. The DNA of the CDR3 is TGTGCCAGCAGTCAGGGGACCAGGGAGACCCAGTACTTC. Protein: CASSQGTRETQYF.

The V and J genes are TRBV7-6 and TRBJ2-1; D perhaps matches TRBD1 (6 bases). The CDR3 contains 14 residues. Trimming left V 3 bases short and J 6 bases short, with 12 bases between. The V gene's germline CDR1 is SGHVS and CDR2 FNYEAQ. CDR3 bases: TGTGCCAGCAGCTTTACGGACAGCCCCAATGAGCAGTTCTTC. Encoded protein: CASSFTDSPNEQFF.

This chain joins TRBV5-1 and TRBJ2-7; 11 positions agree with TRBD1. CDR3 length: 15 amino acids. With V trimmed by 4 bases and J by 3 bases, 6 bases remained unmatched. Germline V lookup: CDR1 SGHRS, CDR2 YFSETQ. This CDR3 reads CASSLMGTGGYEQYF. The CDR3 DNA reads as TGCGCCAGCAGCCTAATGGGGACAGGGGGCTACGAGCAGTACTTC.

This chain links TRBV6-6 with TRBJ2-1; D possibly uses TRBD1 or TRBD2 (5 bases each). V lost 10 bases, J lost 10 bases, and 20 bases lay in between. The CDR3 length is 13 residues. Looked up from germline, CDR1 is MNHNY and CDR2 is SVGAGI (reference sequence). CDR3 in amino acids: CATIRDRQKEQFF. DNA of the CDR3: TGTGCCACCATTCGGGACCGACAGAAAGAGCAGTTCTTC.

In regard to this clone: An end of the junction differs from the germline gene, which may be a read error. The chain recombines TRBV5-8 with TRBJ2-5; possibly TRBD1 for D (6 bases). The CDR3 extends over 16 amino acids. Per germline, CDR1 SGHTS and CDR2 YDEGEE. In nucleotides, the CDR3 is TGTGCCAGCAGCCCGGACAGAGCAATTCAACCGGGCCTCTTGAACTTC. The encoded protein is CASSPDRAIQPGLLNF. Supplemented by reference TRBV5-8 and TRBJ2-5, the full variable domain reads EAGVTQSPTHLIKTRGQQATLRCSPISGHTSVYWYQQALGLGLQFLLWYDEGEERNRGNFPPRFSGRQFPNYSSELNVNALELEDSALYLCASSPDRAIQPGLLNFGPGTRLLVL.

The J gene is TRBJ2-3, the V gene TRBV11-2; 8 bases are a match to TRBD2. The CDR3 has 15 residues. Germline trimming cut 2 bases from V and 6 bases from J; bases unmatched to any gene: 7. Germline V CDR1 and CDR2: SGHAT, FQNNGV. For the CDR3, the DNA is TGTGCCAGCAGCTTAAATAGCGGGACGGGGGATACGCAGTATTTT. It is translated as CASSLNSGTGDTQYF.

The rearrangement links TRBV24-1 to TRBJ2-1; D could derive from TRBD1 or TRBD2 (5 bases each). The CDR3 spans 14 residues. Trimming shortened V by 4 bases and J by 2 bases, and 8 bases separated the two germline ends. Per germline, CDR1 KGHDR and CDR2 SFDVKD. CDR3 loop: CATSEPGPYNEQFF. The CDR3 DNA reads TGTGCCACCAGTGAACCGGGACCCTACAATGAGCAGTTCTTC.

With respect to this clone: The sample has other DNA sequences that encode this CDR3 too. The rearrangement uses TRBV11-3 and TRBJ2-2, with D unclear. V was clipped by 1 base and J by 6 bases, with 6 bases between them. The CDR3 covers 13 residues. The V gene's germline CDR1 is SGHNT and CDR2 YENEEA. CDR3 nucleotide sequence: TGTGCCAGCAGCTTAGGGGGTGCCGGGGAGCTGTTTTTT. Amino acid sequence: CASSLGGAGELFF.

The chain employs TRBV5-8 and TRBJ1-5, with D tentatively TRBD1 (6 bases). CDR3 size: 15 residues. The V gene lost 3 bases and the J gene lost 3 bases, with 13 bases spanning the gap. The germline CDR1 and CDR2 sequences are SGHTS and YDEGEE. CDR3 in DNA: TGTGCCAGCAGCTACGACAGGTATATCAATCAGCCCCAGCATTTT. Translated, it gives CASSYDRYINQPQHF.

V is TRBV5-1 and J is TRBJ2-1, with 9 bases fitting TRBD1. With 4 bases clipped from V and 1 base from J, the junction kept 6 bases outside the gene matches. This CDR3 spans 16 amino acids. Germline CDR1 SGHRS, CDR2 YFSETQ. The CDR3: CASSPGQGLSYNEQFF. DNA of the CDR3: TGCGCCAGCAGCCCGGGACAGGGATTATCCTACAATGAGCAGTTCTTC.